These 30 T cell receptor beta chains share one sample of origin, sequenced in a study of T cell changes during pregnancy in multiple sclerosis. Only in-frame clones appear in the TCRdb table, and some are missing; sequencing was by immunoSEQ multiplex PCR. The data contain roughly 97,000 clones, just over 90% of them seen just once; the ten biggest clones take up around 0.78%. Here the sequenced sample was peripheral blood, taken in the second trimester of pregnancy. The receptors come from a female donor in good health, enrolled as a control in a pregnancy study.

The rearrangement joins TRBV29-1 to TRBJ1-2, with 10 positions matching TRBD1. Germline V gene lookup returns CDR1 SQVTM and CDR2 ANQGSEA. V trimming: 6 bases; J trimming: 4 bases; junction bases outside the gene matches: 8. The CDR3 covers 14 residues. The CDR3 region is CSVLDRGYIYGYTF. The CDR3 bases are TGCAGCGTACTGGACAGGGGGTATATCTATGGCTACACCTTC.

The chain carries TRBV7-9 and TRBJ1-1; D may be TRBD1 (5 bases). V was trimmed by 6 bases and J by 3 bases, leaving 20 bases between them. From germline, CDR1 is SEHNR and CDR2 FQNEAQ (reference sequence). The CDR3 has 16 amino acids. The CDR3 bases are TGTGCCAGCAGATCCCAGGGAGGGGCCTCGCACACTGAAGCTTTCTTT. This codes for CASRSQGGASHTEAFF. Supplemented by reference TRBV7-9 and TRBJ1-1, the full variable domain reads DTGVSQNPRHKITKRGQNVTFRCDPISEHNRLYWYRQTLGQGPEFLTYFQNEAQLEKSRLLSDRFSAERPKGSFSTLEIQRTEQGDSAMYLCASRSQGGASHTEAFFGQGTRLTVV.

This clone was seen just once. The chain joins TRBV18 to TRBJ1-5, with TRBD1 matching over 7 bases. CDR3 length equals 18 residues. CDR1 is KGHSH and CDR2 is LQKENI in the germline V gene. The trim removed 3 bases at V and 3 bases at J, leaving 14 bases unmatched. The CDR3 region is CASSPSTDRQGHNQPQHF. In nucleotides, the CDR3 is TGTGCCAGCTCACCCTCGACGGACAGGCAGGGACACAATCAGCCCCAGCATTTT.

The gene calls are TRBV5-1 and TRBJ2-7; 8 nucleotides match TRBD1. With 4 bases clipped from V and 0 bases from J, the junction kept 12 bases outside the gene matches. This CDR3 contains 17 residues. Germline-derived CDR1 and CDR2 are SGHRS and YFSETQ. CDR3 loop: CASSRPSGQAYSYEQYF. For the CDR3, the DNA is TGCGCCAGCAGCCGGCCATCGGGACAGGCCTACTCCTACGAGCAGTACTTC.

The V gene is TRBV4-1, the J gene TRBJ1-5; D is perhaps TRBD1 (6 bases). CDR1 and CDR2 from the germline V gene are MGHRA and YSYEKL. V dropped 1 base and J dropped 3 bases, with 10 bases sitting between them. The CDR3 covers 15 residues. The CDR3 DNA sequence: TGCGCCAGCAGCCAAGGTCAGGGGAACAATCAGCCCCAGCATTTT. The encoded protein is CASSQGQGNNQPQHF.

The CDR3 DNA follows: TGCAGCGTTGGGGCGGGACAGAACTATGGCTACACCTTC. This sequence encodes CSVGAGQNYGYTF. The chain combines TRBV29-1 with TRBJ1-2; 7 nucleotides align to TRBD1. J lost 2 bases, V lost 4 bases, and 4 bases had no gene match. Germline CDR1 reads SQVTM; CDR2 reads ANQGSEA. There are 13 residues in the CDR3.

The genes are TRBV6-1 and TRBJ2-1, with D perhaps matching TRBD2 (5 bases). Trimming left V 4 bases short and J 8 bases short, with 12 bases between. Germline-derived CDR1 and CDR2 are MNHNS and SASEGT. The length of the CDR3 is 13 residues. CDR3 loop: CASSARGRDEQFF. CDR3 nucleotides: TGTGCCAGCAGTGCCCGGGGTCGGGATGAGCAGTTCTTC.

The rearrangement links TRBV28 to TRBJ2-5; 13 bases agree with TRBD2. V was clipped by 3 bases and J by 1 base; unmatched bases: 14. Germline V gene sequence: CDR1 MDHEN, CDR2 SYDVKM. The CDR3 is 20 residues long. The CDR3: CASSFGARTSGRGSQETQYF. The CDR3 DNA reads TGTGCCAGCAGTTTTGGGGCGAGGACTAGCGGGAGAGGGTCCCAAGAGACCCAGTACTTC.

The gene calls are TRBV9 and TRBJ2-1; TRBD2 might be the D (5 bases). Germline assignment: CDR1 SGDLS and CDR2 YYNGEE. The CDR3 runs 15 residues. V was shortened by 1 base and J by 2 bases, with 10 bases between the two germline ends. The CDR3 loop is CASSVRDPPYNEQFF. The CDR3 DNA is TGTGCCAGCAGCGTACGGGATCCTCCCTACAATGAGCAGTTCTTC.

V usage is TRBV7-2 and J usage is TRBJ2-5; TRBD2 agrees at 12 bases. With V trimmed by 7 bases and J by 5 bases, 14 bases remained unmatched. In germline, CDR1 is SGHTA, CDR2 FQGNSA. The CDR3 totals 17 residues. The CDR3 sequence: CASTNRLAGEFWETQYF. The CDR3 bases are TGTGCCAGCACCAACCGACTAGCGGGAGAGTTTTGGGAGACCCAGTACTTC.

This clone was seen once. This chain uses TRBV6-5 with TRBJ1-6, with 10 bases fitting TRBD1. V trimming: 2 bases; J trimming: 9 bases; junction bases outside the gene matches: 7. This CDR3 has 16 residues. Germline-derived CDR1 and CDR2 are MNHEY and SVGAGI. The CDR3 region is CASSYEGQGNRSPLHF. CDR3 DNA sequence: TGTGCCAGCAGTTACGAGGGACAGGGGAATCGTTCACCCCTCCACTTT.

The genes are TRBV6-5 and TRBJ2-2; TRBD1 is a possible D gene (6 bases). The CDR3 covers 15 residues. The germline CDR1 and CDR2 sequences are MNHEY and SVGAGI. Trimming took 2 bases from V and 3 from J, leaving 10 bases between them. This chain's CDR3 is CASSYVSGDTGELFF. The CDR3 nucleotides are TGTGCCAGCAGTTACGTCTCAGGGGACACCGGGGAGCTGTTTTTT.

The rearrangement joins TRBV7-6 to TRBJ1-2, with D tentatively TRBD1 (6 bases). This CDR3 is 15 amino acids long. V lost 4 bases to trimming and J lost 1 base, with 13 bases between them. Germline CDR1 and CDR2: SGHVS and FNYEAQ. CDR3 sequence reads: CASSSQVGGNYGYTF. In nucleotides, the CDR3 is TGTGCCAGCAGCTCCCAAGTAGGGGGTAACTATGGCTACACCTTC.

This rearrangement joins TRBV5-1 to TRBJ2-3; no clear D gene. Germline CDR1 SGHRS, CDR2 YFSETQ. The CDR3 totals 15 residues. The germline V and J ends were trimmed by 0 bases and 2 bases, with 10 bases remaining between them. The CDR3 sequence: CASSLGLGTTDTQYF. The CDR3 DNA sequence: TGCGCCAGCAGCTTGGGACTTGGCACCACAGATACGCAGTATTTT.

V is TRBV28 and J is TRBJ2-7; 12 nucleotides line up with TRBD1. V shed 5 bases and J 9 bases; nucleotides not matched to a gene: 11. Germline V gene lookup returns CDR1 MDHEN and CDR2 SYDVKM. This CDR3 region has 15 residues. The CDR3 DNA reads TGTGCCAGCAGTCAAGCCGGGACAGGGGGCTGGTGGCAGTACTTC. Protein product: CASSQAGTGGWWQYF.

This chain links TRBV19 with TRBJ2-3, with TRBD2 identical over 10 bases. The CDR3 loop spans 17 amino acids. Germline CDR1 reads LNHDA; CDR2 reads SQIVND (reference sequence). With V trimmed by 6 bases and J by 2 bases, 11 bases remained unmatched. CDR3: CASSRSGAGGNTDTQYF. In nucleotides, the CDR3 is TGTGCCAGTAGCCGGTCAGGAGCGGGAGGGAACACAGATACGCAGTATTTT.

The J gene is TRBJ1-5, the V gene TRBV5-1; 7 bases align to TRBD1. The CDR3 has 16 residues. The germline V gene has CDR1 SGHRS and CDR2 YFSETQ. The V segment lost 7 bases and the J segment 5 bases; nucleotides outside the gene matches: 15. The CDR3 DNA follows: TGCGCCAGCCAATTATCCGAAGGACAGGAATATCAGCCCCAGCATTTT. It encodes CASQLSEGQEYQPQHF.

This clone was counted a single time. The chain is built from TRBV5-6 and TRBJ1-1; D is perhaps TRBD1 (6 bases). Germline loops: CDR1 SGHDT, CDR2 YYEEEE. The CDR3 extends over 15 amino acids. Trimming removed 1 base at V and 0 bases at J, with 10 bases between. CDR3 nucleotides: TGTGCCAGCAGCTTGACGGGACATATGAACACTGAAGCTTTCTTT. Its translation is CASSLTGHMNTEAFF.

This chain connects TRBV10-3 to TRBJ1-2; D possibly corresponds to TRBD1 (6 bases). The ends were cut back, 4 bases at V and 7 bases at J, with 10 bases in the middle. Germline lookup yields CDR1 ENHRY and CDR2 SYGVKD. The CDR3 contains 12 residues. The CDR3 here is CAISGMGAGYTF. As DNA, the CDR3 is TGTGCCATCAGTGGGATGGGGGCTGGCTACACCTTC.

The chain recombines TRBV15 with TRBJ2-1; D possibly corresponds to TRBD2 (6 bases). Germline V CDR1 and CDR2: LNHNV, YYDKDF (reference sequence). CDR3 length: 18 amino acids. V was cut by 0 bases and J by 5 bases, with 20 bases left in between. This CDR3 is CATSRDGRTGSLNNEQFF. The CDR3 bases are TGTGCCACCAGCAGAGATGGGCGGACCGGGAGTTTGAACAATGAGCAGTTCTTC.

This rearrangement joins TRBV6-5 to TRBJ2-2, with D unresolved. CDR1 is MNHEY and CDR2 is SVGAGI in the germline V gene. The V and J ends lost 5 bases and 1 base respectively, with 11 bases between them. The CDR3 has 15 amino acids. The CDR3 DNA sequence: TGTGCCAGCAGTCCCCAGACTTTGAACACCGGGGAGCTGTTTTTT. Translated: CASSPQTLNTGELFF.

The chain links TRBV5-8 to TRBJ2-1, with 10 bases lining up with TRBD2. This CDR3 spans 15 amino acids. Germline V CDR1 and CDR2: SGHTS, YDEGEE. The V gene end was trimmed by 4 bases and the J gene end by 10 bases; junction bases not matched to a gene: 11. This CDR3 reads CASSPGAGGLGEQFF. The DNA of the CDR3 is TGTGCCAGCAGCCCCGGAGCGGGGGGGCTGGGCGAGCAGTTCTTC.

The genes are TRBV18 and TRBJ1-2; 9 nucleotides match TRBD1. The germline V gene encodes CDR1 KGHSH and CDR2 LQKENI. The CDR3 is 16 amino acids. V dropped 2 bases and J dropped 6; count of bases not matched to a gene: 10. CDR3 loop: CASSPDMPNRGHGYTF. The CDR3 DNA reads TGTGCCAGCTCACCAGATATGCCCAACAGGGGGCATGGCTACACCTTC.

The rearrangement links TRBV6-5 to TRBJ2-7; 11 positions match TRBD2. CDR3 length: 15 residues. CDR1 is MNHEY, CDR2 SVGAGI, per germline. The J segment lost 2 bases and the V segment lost 0 bases, leaving 0 bases of the junction unmatched. Here the CDR3 reads CASSYSGLAAYEQYF. The CDR3 DNA reads as TGTGCCAGCAGTTACTCGGGACTAGCGGCCTACGAGCAGTACTTC.

This clone was detected once. The V call is TRBV7-2, the J call TRBJ1-3; D may be TRBD1 (5 bases). Germline V CDR1 and CDR2: SGHTA, FQGNSA. Between the trimmed V and J ends, which lost 4 bases and 0 bases, there was a span of 13 bases. CDR3 length: 16 amino acids. The CDR3 nucleotides read TGTGCCAGCAGCTCGAATGGGGCAGGCTCTGGAAACACCATATATTTT. This sequence encodes CASSSNGAGSGNTIYF.

CDR3 DNA sequence: TGTGCCAGCAGCGAAACTAGCGGGGACACCTACGAGCAGTACTTC. Its protein product is CASSETSGDTYEQYF. The genes are TRBV7-6 and TRBJ2-7; 10 nucleotides agree with TRBD2. This CDR3 spans 15 amino acids. With V trimmed by 5 bases and J by 2 bases, 6 bases remained unmatched. Germline CDR1 and CDR2: SGHVS and FNYEAQ. The whole variable domain, filled in from reference TRBV7-6 and TRBJ2-7, reads GAGVSQSPRYKVTKRGQDVALRCDPISGHVSLYWYRQALGQGPEFLTYFNYEAQQDKSGLPNDRFSAERPEGSISTLTIQRTEQRDSAMYRCASSETSGDTYEQYFGPGTRLTVT.

The gene calls are TRBV2 and TRBJ1-1, with 9 positions matching TRBD1. Losses at the gene ends were 5 bases for V and 4 bases for J; bases not matched to a gene: 2. Germline-derived CDR1 and CDR2 are SNHLY and FYNNEI. The CDR3 is 13 residues long. The CDR3, as DNA: TGTGCCAGCAGTCTACAGGGGGCCACTGAAGCTTTCTTT. Its protein is CASSLQGATEAFF. Full variable domain (outside the CDR3, taken from reference TRBV2 and TRBJ1-1): EPEVTQTPSHQVTQMGQEVILRCVPISNHLYFYWYRQILGQKVEFLVSFYNNEISEKSEIFDDQFSVERPDGSNFTLKIRSTKLEDSAMYFCASSLQGATEAFFGQGTRLTVV.

This sequence joins TRBV5-1 and TRBJ1-2, with a weak D call TRBD1 (6 bases). CDR3 length: 11 amino acids. Trimming removed 3 bases at V and 8 bases at J, with 8 bases between. The germline gives CDR1 SGHRS, CDR2 YFSETQ. This CDR3 reads CASSSQGGYTF. DNA of the CDR3: TGCGCCAGCAGCTCACAGGGAGGCTACACCTTC.

The CDR3 coding sequence is TGTGCCAGCAGCGCCCAACGTACGTCGGGTCCAAGCTCCTACGAGCAGTACTTC. It yields the protein CASSAQRTSGPSSYEQYF. The gene calls are TRBV9 and TRBJ2-7; D not resolved. Trimming shortened V by 3 bases and J by 0 bases, and 22 bases separated the two germline ends. Germline CDR1 reads SGDLS; CDR2 reads YYNGEE. There are 18 residues in the CDR3.

The chain's CDR3 is CASKGQGTDTQYF. CDR3 in DNA: TGTGCCAGCAAGGGACAAGGCACAGATACGCAGTATTTT. The V gene is TRBV27, the J gene TRBJ2-3, with D perhaps matching TRBD1 (6 bases). Germline lookup yields CDR1 MNHEY and CDR2 SMNVEV (reference sequence). The V end was cut by 7 bases, the J end by 1 base, with 9 bases between. The CDR3 spans 13 residues.